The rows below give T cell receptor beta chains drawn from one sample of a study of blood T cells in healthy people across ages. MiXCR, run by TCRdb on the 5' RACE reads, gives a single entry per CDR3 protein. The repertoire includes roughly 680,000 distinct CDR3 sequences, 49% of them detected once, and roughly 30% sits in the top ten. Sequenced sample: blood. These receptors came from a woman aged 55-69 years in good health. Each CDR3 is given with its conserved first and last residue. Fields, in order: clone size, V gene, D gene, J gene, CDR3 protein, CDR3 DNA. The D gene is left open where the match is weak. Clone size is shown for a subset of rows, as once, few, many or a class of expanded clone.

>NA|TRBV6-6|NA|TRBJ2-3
CASSYVGDTQYF
TGTGCCAGCAGTTACGTAGGAGATACGCAGTATTTT
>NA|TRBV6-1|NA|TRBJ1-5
CASSELGGHSNQPQHF
TGTGCCAGCAGTGAGCTCGGCGGACATAGCAATCAGCCCCAGCATTTT
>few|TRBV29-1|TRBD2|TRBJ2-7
CSVEDLSRGGRGNEQYF
TGCAGCGTTGAAGATCTGAGTCGTGGGGGGAGGGGCAATGAGCAGTACTTC
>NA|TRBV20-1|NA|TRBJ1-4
CSARGTGRSNEKLFF
TGCAGTGCTAGAGGTACAGGGCGGTCTAATGAAAAACTGTTTTTT
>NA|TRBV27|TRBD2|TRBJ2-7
CASSGASGNYEQYF
TGTGCCAGCAGTGGGGCTAGCGGGAACTACGAGCAGTACTTC
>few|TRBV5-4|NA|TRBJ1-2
CASSLENYGYTF
TGTGCCAGCAGCTTGGAGAACTATGGCTACACCTTC
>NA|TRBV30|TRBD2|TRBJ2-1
CAWSVEREWFF
TGTGCCTGGAGTGTTGAGCGGGAGTGGTTCTTC
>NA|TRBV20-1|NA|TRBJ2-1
CSATAGTKYNEQFF
TGCAGTGCTACCGCCGGGACGAAGTACAATGAGCAGTTCTTC
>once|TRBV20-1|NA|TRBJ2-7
CSADTRAAYNEQYF
TGCAGTGCAGATACTAGGGCAGCTTACAATGAGCAGTACTTC
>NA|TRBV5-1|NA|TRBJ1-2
CASSPLRGADYGYTF
TGCGCCAGCAGCCCACTACGGGGGGCGGACTATGGCTACACCTTC
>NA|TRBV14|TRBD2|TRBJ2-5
CASSQDQGLAIETQYF
TGTGCCAGCAGCCAAGATCAGGGACTAGCCATCGAGACCCAGTACTTC
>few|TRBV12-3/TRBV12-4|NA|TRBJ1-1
CASRVDGKFEAFF
TGTGCCAGCAGGGTTGACGGCAAGTTTGAAGCTTTCTTT
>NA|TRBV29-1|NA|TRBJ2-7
CSVKARGTGSGNEQYF
TGCAGCGTTAAGGCAAGGGGAACAGGGAGTGGCAATGAGCAGTACTTC
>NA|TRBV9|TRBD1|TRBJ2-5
CASSVEGAETQYF
TGTGCCAGCAGCGTAGAGGGGGCAGAGACCCAGTACTTC
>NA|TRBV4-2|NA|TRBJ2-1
CASSRGVKAGEGYNEQFF
TGTGCCAGCAGCCGGGGAGTAAAAGCTGGTGAGGGGTACAATGAGCAGTTCTTC
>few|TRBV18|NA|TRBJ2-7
CASSPPDGSYEQYF
TGTGCCAGCTCACCACCGGACGGTTCCTACGAGCAGTACTTC
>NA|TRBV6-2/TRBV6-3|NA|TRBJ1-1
CASSWRVGTEAFF
TGTGCCAGCAGCTGGCGGGTGGGGACTGAAGCTTTCTTT
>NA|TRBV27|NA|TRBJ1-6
CASRPLERGYNSPLHF
TGTGCCAGCAGACCCCTCGAGCGAGGTTATAATTCACCCCTCCACTTT
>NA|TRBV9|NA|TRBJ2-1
CASSVGPAGEQFF
TGTGCCAGCAGCGTAGGCCCCGCCGGTGAGCAGTTCTTC
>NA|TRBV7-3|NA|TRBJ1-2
CASSPSVSGYTF
TGTGCCAGCAGCCCAAGCGTATCTGGCTACACCTTC
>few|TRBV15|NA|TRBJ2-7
CATSRGGADNEQYF
TGTGCCACCAGCAGAGGCGGAGCGGACAATGAGCAGTACTTC
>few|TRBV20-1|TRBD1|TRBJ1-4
CSAPKGRGDEKLFF
TGCAGTGCTCCGAAAGGCAGGGGGGATGAAAAACTGTTTTTT
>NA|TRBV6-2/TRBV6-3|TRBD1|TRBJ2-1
CASSYPGQGINEQFF
TGTGCCAGCAGTTACCCGGGACAGGGTATCAATGAGCAGTTCTTC
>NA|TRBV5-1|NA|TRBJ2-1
CASSFTLPTDNEQFF
TGCGCCAGCAGCTTTACCCTGCCCACTGACAATGAGCAGTTCTTC
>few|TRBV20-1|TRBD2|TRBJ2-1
CSANPGLAGGPRGNEQFF
TGCAGTGCTAACCCTGGACTAGCGGGAGGGCCCAGGGGCAATGAGCAGTTCTTC
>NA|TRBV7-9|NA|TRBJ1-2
CASSLGAAVQYGYTF
TGTGCCAGCAGCTTAGGGGCGGCGGTTCAGTATGGCTACACCTTC
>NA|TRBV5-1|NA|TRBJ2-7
CASSSVRTAHDEQYF
TGCGCCAGCAGCAGCGTTAGGACTGCCCACGACGAGCAGTACTTC
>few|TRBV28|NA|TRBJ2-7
CASSLAGTYEQYF
TGTGCCAGCAGTTTGGCGGGGACCTACGAGCAGTACTTC
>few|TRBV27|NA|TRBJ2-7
CASSLSGGRSYEQYF
TGTGCCAGCAGTTTATCAGGGGGAAGAAGCTACGAGCAGTACTTC
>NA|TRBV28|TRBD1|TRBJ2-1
CASSLPRRTGGYNEQFF
TGTGCCAGCAGTTTACCGCGACGGACAGGGGGTTACAATGAGCAGTTCTTC
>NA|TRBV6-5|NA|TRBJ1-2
CASRTGHGLHGYTF
TGTGCCAGCAGAACGGGACACGGGCTACATGGCTACACCTTC
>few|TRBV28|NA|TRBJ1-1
CASTLRENEAFF
TGTGCCAGCACCCTCCGGGAGAATGAAGCTTTCTTT
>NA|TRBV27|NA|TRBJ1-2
CASSKGGREGYTF
TGTGCCAGCAGTAAAGGGGGAAGGGAGGGCTACACCTTC
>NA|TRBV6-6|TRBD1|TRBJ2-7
CASSDRTYEQYF
TGTGCCAGCTCGGACAGGACCTACGAGCAGTACTTC
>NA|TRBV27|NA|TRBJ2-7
CASRLNGDSYEQYF
TGTGCCAGCAGACTAAACGGGGACTCCTACGAGCAGTACTTC
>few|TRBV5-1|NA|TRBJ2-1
CASSLPGASANEQFF
TGCGCCAGCAGCTTGCCGGGGGCTAGCGCCAATGAGCAGTTCTTC
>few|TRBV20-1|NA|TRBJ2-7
CSARDRGEGGYF
TGCAGTGCTAGAGATCGAGGGGAGGGGGGGTACTTC
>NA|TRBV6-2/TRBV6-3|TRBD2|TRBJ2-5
CASLAGGGETQYF
TGTGCCAGTCTAGCGGGAGGAGGTGAGACCCAGTACTTC
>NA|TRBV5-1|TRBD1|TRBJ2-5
CASSLRTGWGETQYF
TGCGCCAGCAGCCTGCGGACAGGGTGGGGGGAGACCCAGTACTTC
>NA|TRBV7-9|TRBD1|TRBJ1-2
CASSMTGTYGYTF
TGTGCCAGCAGCATGACAGGGACCTATGGCTACACCTTC
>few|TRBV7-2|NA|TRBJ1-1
CASSRQVYTEAFF
TGTGCCAGCAGCCGTCAGGTCTACACTGAAGCTTTCTTT
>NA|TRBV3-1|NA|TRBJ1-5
CASSQDRDQPQHF
TGTGCCAGCAGCCAGGACCGGGATCAGCCCCAGCATTTT
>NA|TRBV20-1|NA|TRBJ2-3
CSAREATNLQPDTQYF
TGCAGTGCTAGAGAGGCGACGAACCTTCAGCCAGATACGCAGTATTTT
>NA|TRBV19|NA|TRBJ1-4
CASRRAGGAGEKLFF
TGTGCCAGTAGAAGAGCTGGGGGTGCCGGTGAAAAACTGTTTTTT
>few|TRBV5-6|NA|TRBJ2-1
CASSLPAREQFF
TGTGCCAGCAGCTTACCCGCGAGGGAGCAGTTCTTC
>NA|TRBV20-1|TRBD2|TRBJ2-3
CSARYREVGTDTQYF
TGCAGTGCTAGATACCGGGAGGTGGGGACAGATACGCAGTATTTT
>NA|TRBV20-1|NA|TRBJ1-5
CSATTDGGHNQPQHF
TGCAGTGCGACCACCGACGGGGGGCACAATCAGCCCCAGCATTTT
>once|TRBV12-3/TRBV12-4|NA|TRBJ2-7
CASRLDSRSYEQYF
TGTGCCAGCAGACTGGACAGCCGCTCCTACGAGCAGTACTTC
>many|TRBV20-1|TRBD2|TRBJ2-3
CSAETGTSGRGDTQYF
TGCAGTGCTGAAACCGGGACTAGCGGGAGAGGGGATACGCAGTATTTT